This entry lists 4 T cell receptor beta chains sequenced from one sample in a study of OX40 agonist ivuxolimab in advanced cancers. Libraries were constructed by the immunoSEQ multiplex PCR assay. TCRdb provides this immuneACCESS table in a form limited to in-frame rearrangements. Some clones are lacking; in checked studies, under half of them reflect an unresolved V gene, and why the rest are absent is not known. Recorded for this sample are fewer than 80,000 clones; roughly nine tenths of them occurred a single time. The ten largest clones capture 13% to 15% of the sample. The material sequenced was CD4+ or CD8+ T cells sorted from blood, taken in a trial of the OX40 agonist ivuxolimab. The receptors originated from an adult with an advanced solid tumor such as melanoma, head and neck, liver or kidney cancer.

This rearrangement joins TRBV4-1 to TRBJ2-7, with 7 bases fitting TRBD1. V dropped 3 bases and J dropped 0; count of bases not matched to a gene: 11. The CDR3 consists of 17 residues. Germline V gives CDR1 MGHRA, CDR2 YSYEKL. The CDR3 DNA reads as TGCGCCAGCAGCCAGACTTGGGACAGAAGGATCTCCTACGAGCAGTACTTC. This codes for CASSQTWDRRISYEQYF.

Turning to this clone: Different DNA sequences within this sample yield the same CDR3. The chain links TRBV27 to TRBJ2-7; 7 nucleotides align to TRBD2. The CDR3 is 12 amino acids. With V trimmed by 5 bases and J by 3 bases, 1 base remained unmatched. The germline V gene encodes CDR1 MNHEY and CDR2 SMNVEV (reference sequence). CDR3 DNA: TGTGCCAGCAGTCCTAGCGGCTACGAGCAGTACTTC. The encoded protein is CASSPSGYEQYF.

This clone has just one count. The V gene is TRBV27, the J gene TRBJ1-5; 7 bases fit TRBD1. V shed 5 bases, J shed 7 bases, and the junction held 8 bases outside the gene matches. Germline assignment: CDR1 MNHEY and CDR2 SMNVEV (reference sequence). CDR3 length: 14 residues. The DNA for the CDR3 is TGTGCCAGCAGTGGTACAGGGGCGGGGCAGCCCCAGCATTTT. This gives the protein CASSGTGAGQPQHF.

The chain uses TRBV5-6 and TRBJ2-1; the D gene could be TRBD1 or TRBD2 (5 bases each). The V and J ends lost 4 bases and 2 bases respectively, with 16 bases between them. The CDR3 is 16 amino acids. Germline V gene lookup returns CDR1 SGHDT and CDR2 YYEEEE. CDR3: CASSLNRDLPYNEQFF. The CDR3 nucleotides read TGTGCCAGCAGCCTCAACCGGGACCTACCCTACAATGAGCAGTTCTTC. Filled out from reference TRBV5-6 and TRBJ2-1, the complete variable domain reads DAGVTQSPTHLIKTRGQQVTLRCSPKSGHDTVSWYQQALGQGPQFIFQYYEEEERQRGNFPDRFSGHQFPNYSSELNVNALLLGDSALYLCASSLNRDLPYNEQFFGPGTRLTVL.